This T cell receptor (beta chain) was identified in a study of CD8 T cells in Susac syndrome (dated by TCRdb to between 2018 and 2020). Regarding the research as a whole: The study used repertoire sequencing to test whether antigen drove CD8+ T cell activation and differentiation in Susac syndrome. Clonality of the CD8+ T cell repertoire was compared between eleven to twelve healthy donors, approximately 14 Susac syndrome patients and roughly 16 multiple sclerosis patients.

The V end gives up 5 bases and the J end 1 base, leaving 9 bases in the junction not matched to a gene. The cysteine opens and the phenylalanine closes a CDR3 of 16 amino acids. Here the CDR3 DNA is all that survives: 48 bases in frame from base 1. The investigation overall reported the following: The study acknowledged that relatively few individuals were included in the TCR sequencing and HLA analysis.

High-throughput TCR beta sequencing profiled peripheral blood CD8+ and CD4+ T cells from healthy donors, Susac syndrome patients and multiple sclerosis patients. The multiple sclerosis controls were treatment-naive patients who had stable or active relapsing-remitting disease and met the revised McDonald criteria. Bulk CD8+ and CD4+ T cells were purified magnetically by negative isolation, whereas CD8+ TEMRA cells were enriched by FACS. Blood was drawn into EDTA tubes, processed within 24 hours, and PBMCs were isolated by density gradient centrifugation. PBMCs intended for TCR sequencing were cryopreserved in liquid nitrogen and thawed later in a water bath at 37 degrees C. The sorted or isolated CD4+, CD8+ and CD8+ TEMRA cells reached a purity of at least 90%. RNA was extracted using the RNeasy kit, and roughly 0.5 to 1 microgram was reverse transcribed with random hexamers. The immunoSEQ multiplex PCR assay, which covers 54 Vbeta and 13 Jbeta segments, was used to amplify TCR beta CDR3 regions. Bias from PCR amplification was corrected by using a synthetic template baseline for primer optimization and for computational correction. Turning to the authors' computational methods: Reads were annotated to V, D and J genes according to IMGT and were analyzed with immunoSEQ Analyzer, with only productive sequences retained. Clonality was calculated as one minus the Shannon entropy normalized by log2 of the number of productive unique sequences. For each patient and control, public and private clones were evaluated among the 100 most prevalent clones. A clone was defined as Susac-specific if it was absent from the healthy and MS cohorts, from some 980 published viral clones and from other ImmuneACCESS disease sequences. Clones were called with MiXCR by TCRdb after fastp trimmed the public reads at Q25, and only in-frame beta chains were retained. Entries that share a CDR3 protein sequence are merged under the most common genes and DNA. These V and J calls derive from TCRdb rather than the authors' analysis. Recorded for this sample are 100,000 to 150,000 distinct CDR3 sequences; over 85% of them occurred a single time. Of the sample, over 0.3% falls within the top ten clones.

To note about this clonotype: Its specific antigen is unknown. One base away there is no much larger clone; base qualities are not given.

This clonotype was sampled from a human donor with multiple sclerosis. The chain is encoded by TRBV12-3 or TRBV12-4 joined to TRBJ1-1; TRBD1 lines up with 8 middle nucleotides. The sequenced material came from CD8+ T cells from PBMCs. The CDR3 in this case is CASSITGGPPNTEAFF. The nucleotide sequence reads as follows: TGTGCCAGCAGTATAACAGGGGGACCACCGAACACTGAAGCTTTCTTT.